This T cell receptor (beta chain) comes out of a study of blood T cells in healthy people across ages. Primed by a sample-barcoded 5' primer and a J-beta primer mix, a second PCR proceeded for roughly 6 to 12 cycles. TCRdb re-derived calls from the 5' RACE reads in MiXCR, one entry per CDR3 protein. The table records 1.8 million or so distinct CDR3 sequences, about two fifths of them present only once. The clonotype originates from a human donor in good health. The sequencing input was blood.

The CDR3 DNA reads TGTGCCATCAGTGAGGAAGGACTAGCGGGCGAGGGAGAGACCCAGTACTTC. Protein product: CAISEEGLAGEGETQYF. The V gene is TRBV10-3, the J gene TRBJ2-5, with 11 bases lining up with TRBD2. From germline, CDR1 is ENHRY and CDR2 SYGVKD. V lost 2 bases and J lost 4; bases outside the gene matches: 9. The CDR3 runs 17 residues.